One and the same sample provided the 10 T cell receptor beta chains below, sequenced in a study of T cell repertoires in cytomegalovirus infection. TCRdb redid the calling of the reads with MiXCR, one entry per CDR3 protein. This table has just under 300,000 distinct CDR3 sequences, roughly 9.3% appearing once. The sample comprised PBMCs. These receptor sequences come from a human donor in good health (CMV status not recorded). Some clones in this sample may be carry-over from other donors' samples.

This clonotype was detected a few times. J is TRBJ1-2 and V is TRBV6-5; TRBD1 aligns across 7 bases. The germline gives CDR1 MNHEY, CDR2 SVGAGI. The CDR3 spans 16 residues. The V and J ends lost 1 base and 1 base, in that order; junction bases with no gene match: 6. Written as DNA, the CDR3 is TGTGCCAGCAGTTACTTGGCAGGGGGACTTAACTATGGCTACACCTTC. It translates to CASSYLAGGLNYGYTF.

This clonotype was counted many times. The V call is TRBV7-2, the J call TRBJ2-5; D might be TRBD1 or TRBD2, each matching 5 bases. This CDR3 has 15 amino acids. Germline loops: CDR1 SGHTA, CDR2 FQGNSA. V was shortened by 1 base and J by 1 base, with 10 bases between the two germline ends. As DNA, the CDR3 is TGTGCCAGCAGCTTAGGACCGGGGCCCCAAGAGACCCAGTACTTC. This encodes CASSLGPGPQETQYF. The whole variable domain, remainder taken from reference TRBV7-2 and TRBJ2-5, is GAGVSQSPSNKVTEKGKDVELRCDPISGHTALYWYRQSLGQGLEFLIYFQGNSAPDKSGLPSDRFSAERTGGSVSTLTIQRTQQEDSAVYLCASSLGPGPQETQYFGPGTRLLVL.

This clonotype was detected ten times or more. The chain joins TRBV20-1 to TRBJ2-1; no reliable D call. The germline V gene encodes CDR1 DFQATT and CDR2 SNEGSKA (reference sequence). The CDR3 runs 14 residues. V lost 4 bases to trimming and J lost 3 bases, with 13 bases between them. The CDR3, as DNA: TGCAGTGCTACCCAACACACCAGCTACAATGAGCAGTTCTTC. Translated, it gives CSATQHTSYNEQFF.

There are a few counts of this clonotype. The chain combines TRBV20-1 with TRBJ2-5; D gene uncertain. V shed 5 bases and J shed 5 bases, with 18 bases lying between them. The germline gives CDR1 DFQATT, CDR2 SNEGSKA (reference sequence). The CDR3 totals 14 residues. CDR3 DNA: TGCAGTGCTTCCCCTAGGGCGGCCGTTGAGACCCAGTACTTC. Encoded protein: CSASPRAAVETQYF.

The rearrangement joins TRBV2 to TRBJ2-7, with 9 bases aligning to TRBD1. Per the germline V gene, CDR1 is SNHLY and CDR2 is FYNNEI. J was trimmed by 0 bases and V by 6 bases; bases with no gene match: 6. There are 15 residues in the CDR3. The CDR3 region is CASSEQGASSYEQYF. DNA for the CDR3: TGTGCCAGCAGCGAACAGGGGGCCTCCTCCTACGAGCAGTACTTC. Complete variable domain (other parts from reference TRBV2 and TRBJ2-7): EPEVTQTPSHQVTQMGQEVILRCVPISNHLYFYWYRQILGQKVEFLVSFYNNEISEKSEIFDDQFSVERPDGSNFTLKIRSTKLEDSAMYFCASSEQGASSYEQYFGPGTRLTVT.

This clonotype was counted at least ten times. The rearrangement joins TRBV20-1 to TRBJ1-2, with 7 bases fitting TRBD1. Trimming took 3 bases from V and 4 from J; bases not matched to a gene: 5. This CDR3 is 13 amino acids long. Germline V gene lookup returns CDR1 DFQATT and CDR2 SNEGSKA (reference sequence). The CDR3 nucleotides are TGCAGTGCTAGGGACCGGGACAGCTATGGCTACACCTTC. Protein sequence: CSARDRDSYGYTF.

In its sample, this clonotype was seen many times. V and J are TRBV28 and TRBJ2-7, with D perhaps TRBD2 (6 bases). The V gene's germline CDR1 is MDHEN and CDR2 SYDVKM. Trimming pared 3 bases from V and 7 bases from J, leaving 19 bases between. This CDR3 has 15 residues. The CDR3 protein is CASSFASGGAGEQYV. The CDR3 coding sequence is TGTGCCAGCAGTTTCGCCTCCGGCGGGGCTGGAGAGCAGTACGTC.

This clonotype was detected ten times or more. The V gene is TRBV5-1, the J gene TRBJ2-7; D might be TRBD1 or TRBD2, each matching 5 bases. This CDR3 is built from 13 residues. Germline V lookup: CDR1 SGHRS, CDR2 YFSETQ. V was cut by 5 bases and J by 2 bases, with 11 bases left in between. The CDR3 sequence is CASSPGTTYEQYF. In nucleotides, the CDR3 is TGCGCCAGCAGTCCCGGGACCACCTACGAGCAGTACTTC. The entire variable domain, with the rest obtained from reference TRBV5-1 and TRBJ2-7, is as follows: KAGVTQTPRYLIKTRGQQVTLSCSPISGHRSVSWYQQTPGQGLQFLFEYFSETQRNKGNFPGRFSGRQFSNSRSEMNVSTLELGDSALYLCASSPGTTYEQYFGPGTRLTVT.

This clonotype occurred many times. The gene calls are TRBV6-1 and TRBJ1-5; TRBD1 agrees at 11 bases. Per germline, CDR1 MNHNS and CDR2 SASEGT. J gave up 1 base and V 5 bases, and 4 bases lay outside the gene matches. The CDR3 consists of 16 residues. The CDR3 sequence is CASSLRTGGSNQPQHF. The CDR3 nucleotides are TGTGCCAGCAGTCTCCGGACAGGGGGCAGCAATCAGCCCCAGCATTTT.

This clonotype occurred many times. V usage is TRBV7-2 and J usage is TRBJ2-7, with D perhaps given as TRBD1 or TRBD2 (5 bases each). Germline CDR1 SGHTA, CDR2 FQGNSA. V lost 1 base and J lost 9, with 10 bases in between. The CDR3 has 12 amino acids. The CDR3: CASSLERDGQYF. CDR3 in DNA: TGTGCCAGCAGCTTAGAACGGGACGGGCAGTACTTC.